The 20 T cell receptor beta chains below were found in one sample sequenced in a study of T cells in Graves' hyperthyroidism and ophthalmopathy. There were TCR beta CDR3 regions amplified from RNA transcripts. A set of HTBI primers served as the primers for a first-round RT-PCR of the TCR CDR3. MiXCR, applied by TCRdb to the multiplex PCR reads, yields one record per CDR3 protein. The data hold about 290,000 distinct CDR3 sequences, with 13% observed a single time. Sequencing was carried out using blood. These receptors came from a woman in her thirties with Graves' hyperthyroidism that later progressed to Graves' ophthalmopathy.

The genes are TRBV19 and TRBJ1-4, with a possible D match to TRBD1 (5 bases). CDR1 is LNHDA and CDR2 is SQIVND in the germline V gene (reference sequence). Between the trimmed V and J ends, which lost 3 bases and 0 bases, there was a span of 8 bases. The CDR3 sequence is 15 residues long. CDR3 nucleotides: TGTGCCAGTAGTATCGTGGGGGCAACTAATGAAAAACTGTTTTTT. It encodes CASSIVGATNEKLFF.

This clonotype was counted only a few times. The chain combines TRBV12-3 or TRBV12-4 with TRBJ2-6, with TRBD1 matching 9 bases. Trimming removed 3 bases from V and 4 bases from J; junction bases left unmatched: 7. This CDR3 has 17 residues. This CDR3 is CASSLLTGGRGANVLTF. CDR3 DNA sequence: TGTGCCAGCAGTTTGTTGACAGGGGGAAGAGGGGCCAACGTCCTGACTTTC.

This chain links TRBV9 with TRBJ2-1; D perhaps matches TRBD1 (6 bases). Germline values: CDR1 SGDLS, CDR2 YYNGEE. V lost 3 bases, J lost 5 bases, and 12 bases lay in between. The CDR3 totals 14 residues. Written as DNA, the CDR3 is TGTGCCAGCAGCGCTAGGGGACAAGACAATGAGCAGTTCTTC. Its translation is CASSARGQDNEQFF. Supplemented by reference TRBV9 and TRBJ2-1, the full variable domain reads DSGVTQTPKHLITATGQRVTLRCSPRSGDLSVYWYQQSLDQGLQFLIQYYNGEERAKGNILERFSAQQFPDLHSELNLSSLELGDSALYFCASSARGQDNEQFFGPGTRLTVL.

As concerns this clonotype: A much larger clone sits a single nucleotide away, making a read error possible. V usage is TRBV29-1 and J usage is TRBJ2-3; tentative D call: TRBD1 (5 bases). Deletions cut 7 bases from V and 5 bases from J, with 19 bases between. Germline CDR1 is SQVTM and CDR2 is ANQGSEA. This CDR3 comprises 14 residues. In DNA, the CDR3 is TGCAGCGCTCGTGGAGTTAGCAGGGAAGATACGCAGTATTTT. This translates into CSARGVSREDTQYF.

This clonotype turned up a few times. V gene TRBV9 combines with J gene TRBJ2-5; TRBD2 matches 11 bases. Germline CDR1 is SGDLS and CDR2 is YYNGEE. The V segment lost 3 bases and the J segment 4 bases; nucleotides outside the gene matches: 8. The CDR3 is 16 amino acids. The CDR3 sequence is CASSATVAGGGETQYF. The CDR3 DNA reads as TGTGCCAGCAGCGCAACCGTAGCGGGAGGGGGAGAGACCCAGTACTTC.

This clonotype has at least ten counts. The V and J genes are TRBV28 and TRBJ2-7, with 10 positions matching TRBD2. Trimming took 6 bases from V and 5 from J; bases not matched to a gene: 13. CDR1 and CDR2 from the germline V gene are MDHEN and SYDVKM. There are 16 residues in the CDR3. The CDR3 region has the DNA TGTGCCAGCAGCCACCCCCGGACTAGCGGAGGAAACGAGCAGTACTTC. Its translation: CASSHPRTSGGNEQYF.

In the case of this clonotype: This may be a read error: a much more frequent sequence differs by one nucleotide. V gene TRBV7-2 combines with J gene TRBJ2-7; TRBD1 agrees at 12 bases. Trimming removed 5 bases from V and 3 bases from J; junction bases left unmatched: 5. This CDR3 is built from 15 residues. Per the germline V gene, CDR1 is SGHTA and CDR2 is FQGNSA. The CDR3 spells CASSRDRGHLYEQYF. The CDR3 DNA reads as TGTGCCAGCAGCCGGGACAGGGGGCATCTCTACGAGCAGTACTTC. Filled out from reference TRBV7-2 and TRBJ2-7, the complete variable domain reads GAGVSQSPSNKVTEKGKDVELRCDPISGHTALYWYRQSLGQGLEFLIYFQGNSAPDKSGLPSDRFSAERTGGSVSTLTIQRTQQEDSAVYLCASSRDRGHLYEQYFGPGTRLTVT.

In its sample, this clonotype was seen many times. The V and J genes are TRBV18 and TRBJ2-3, with D possibly matching TRBD2 (5 bases). The CDR3 extends over 14 amino acids. From germline, CDR1 is KGHSH and CDR2 LQKENI. V shed 3 bases and J shed 2 bases, with 9 bases lying between them. The CDR3 DNA follows: TGTGCCAGCTCACCCGGGATGTCCACAGATACGCAGTATTTT. Translation gives CASSPGMSTDTQYF. The whole variable domain, filled in from reference TRBV18 and TRBJ2-3, reads NAGVMQNPRHLVRRRGQEARLRCSPMKGHSHVYWYRQLPEEGLKFMVYLQKENIIDESGMPKERFSAEFPKEGPSILRIQQVVRGDSAAYFCASSPGMSTDTQYFGPGTRLTVL.

This clonotype was seen repeatedly, ten times or more. The chain combines TRBV6-2 or TRBV6-3 with TRBJ2-1; 13 bases fit TRBD2. Germline lookup yields CDR1 MNHEY and CDR2 SVGEGT. The CDR3 covers 15 residues. V lost 4 bases to trimming and J lost 9 bases; unmatched junction nucleotides: 6. The DNA of the CDR3 is TGTGCCAGCAGTTGGGGCGGACTAGCGGGAGTTGAGCAGTTCTTC. Translating gives CASSWGGLAGVEQFF.

As to this clonotype: A much larger clone differs from this one at a single base, so this may be a read error. The chain recombines TRBV29-1 with TRBJ2-1, with TRBD2 matching 9 bases. The CDR3 extends over 13 amino acids. V shed 5 bases, J shed 9 bases, and the junction held 8 bases outside the gene matches. The germline V gene has CDR1 SQVTM and CDR2 ANQGSEA. The CDR3 bases are TGCAGCGTTTGGGCTAGCGGGAAGGGTGAGCAGTTCTTC. It codes for CSVWASGKGEQFF.

The J gene is TRBJ2-1, the V gene TRBV19, with D possibly being TRBD1 or TRBD2 (6 bases each). The V end lost 8 bases, the J end lost 6 bases, and 17 bases lay between the germline ends. The CDR3 is made up of 14 amino acids. CDR1 is LNHDA, CDR2 SQIVND, per germline (reference sequence). Here the CDR3 reads CASGQTGGGNEQFF. CDR3 nucleotide sequence: TGTGCCAGTGGTCAGACAGGAGGGGGCAATGAGCAGTTCTTC. Complete variable domain (other parts from reference TRBV19 and TRBJ2-1): DGGITQSPKYLFRKEGQNVTLSCEQNLNHDAMYWYRQDPGQGLRLIYYSQIVNDFQKGDIAEGYSVSREKKESFPLTVTSAQKNPTAFYLCASGQTGGGNEQFFGPGTRLTVL.

This clonotype was detected ten times or more. The CDR3 sequence: CASSGRNTEAFF. CDR3 in DNA: TGTGCCAGCAGCGGACGGAACACTGAAGCTTTCTTT. The chain has TRBV7-2 and TRBJ1-1; D gene unclear. The CDR3 has 12 residues. The germline gives CDR1 SGHTA, CDR2 FQGNSA. V lost 5 bases to trimming and J lost 1 base, with 5 bases between them. Full variable domain (outside the CDR3, taken from reference TRBV7-2 and TRBJ1-1): GAGVSQSPSNKVTEKGKDVELRCDPISGHTALYWYRQSLGQGLEFLIYFQGNSAPDKSGLPSDRFSAERTGGSVSTLTIQRTQQEDSAVYLCASSGRNTEAFFGQGTRLTVV.

Many counts were recorded for this clonotype. The chain couples TRBV10-3 to TRBJ2-1; D gene uncertain. Germline loops: CDR1 ENHRY, CDR2 SYGVKD. This CDR3 is 13 amino acids long. V lost 8 bases and J lost 5, with 13 bases in between. CDR3: CAIGLPEDNEQFF. DNA of the CDR3: TGTGCCATCGGATTGCCCGAGGACAATGAGCAGTTCTTC.

In its sample, this clonotype was seen many times. This chain connects TRBV11-3 to TRBJ2-1; 7 bases map to TRBD2. With V trimmed by 1 base and J by 8 bases, 8 bases remained unmatched. Germline assignment: CDR1 SGHNT and CDR2 YENEEA. This CDR3 has 15 residues. CDR3 sequence reads: CASSLVGLGPYEQFF. The CDR3, as DNA: TGTGCCAGCAGCTTAGTAGGACTAGGCCCGTATGAGCAGTTCTTC.

This clonotype has ten or more counts. This chain connects TRBV2 to TRBJ2-1; D may be TRBD2 (6 bases). The CDR3 length is 15 residues. V was cut by 7 bases and J by 7 bases, with 20 bases left in between. Germline V lookup: CDR1 SNHLY, CDR2 FYNNEI. In DNA form, the CDR3 reads TGTGCCAGCAACCTACTCCCGGGGGATAGAAATGAGCAGTTCTTC. It codes for CASNLLPGDRNEQFF. Combining the CDR3 with reference TRBV2 and TRBJ2-1 gives the whole variable domain EPEVTQTPSHQVTQMGQEVILRCVPISNHLYFYWYRQILGQKVEFLVSFYNNEISEKSEIFDDQFSVERPDGSNFTLKIRSTKLEDSAMYFCASNLLPGDRNEQFFGPGTRLTVL.

In its sample, this clonotype was seen many times. The chain joins TRBV12-3 or TRBV12-4 to TRBJ2-5; D may be TRBD2 (6 bases). The CDR3 runs 14 residues. Trimming pared 6 bases from V and 3 bases from J, leaving 14 bases between. The CDR3 region has the DNA TGTGCCAGCAGCCCCCTAGGGACTGAAGAGACCCAGTACTTC. It is translated as CASSPLGTEETQYF.

There are many counts of this clonotype. This rearrangement joins TRBV7-9 to TRBJ2-3; D may match TRBD1 or TRBD2 (5 bases each). The length of the CDR3 is 14 residues. Germline loops: CDR1 SEHNR, CDR2 FQNEAQ (reference sequence). V was pared by 7 bases and J by 6 bases, with 17 bases between. CDR3: CASTGEGVKDTQYF. CDR3 sequence (DNA): TGTGCCAGCACCGGGGAAGGGGTTAAGGATACGCAGTATTTT. The full variable domain, with the rest looked up from reference TRBV7-9 and TRBJ2-3, is DTGVSQNPRHKITKRGQNVTFRCDPISEHNRLYWYRQTLGQGPEFLTYFQNEAQLEKSRLLSDRFSAERPKGSFSTLEIQRTEQGDSAMYLCASTGEGVKDTQYFGPGTRLTVL.

This clonotype has at least ten counts. The chain has TRBV6-2 or TRBV6-3 and TRBJ2-6; D call uncertain. V dropped 4 bases and J dropped 2 bases, with 12 bases sitting between them. Germline-derived CDR1 and CDR2 are MNHEY and SVGEGT. This CDR3 comprises 16 residues. The CDR3 reads CASSSPQSTGANVLTF. CDR3 in DNA: TGTGCCAGCAGTTCACCCCAGAGCACTGGGGCCAACGTCCTGACTTTC.

This clonotype was observed a few times. V and J are TRBV6-2 or TRBV6-3 and TRBJ1-2; no clear D gene. This CDR3 region has 13 residues. Germline CDR1 reads MNHEY; CDR2 reads SVGEGT. V was clipped by 1 base and J by 8 bases, with 11 bases between them. Written as DNA, the CDR3 is TGTGCCAGCAGTTACTGGACGACAAGCGGCTACACCTTC. Its protein product is CASSYWTTSGYTF.

This clonotype was observed many times. V is TRBV29-1 and J is TRBJ2-1; the match to TRBD2 covers 12 bases. V gave up 7 bases and J gave up 8 bases; unmatched junction bases: 12. There are 15 residues in the CDR3. Germline lookup yields CDR1 SQVTM and CDR2 ANQGSEA. CDR3: CSAVVGLAGLDEQFF. DNA of the CDR3: TGCAGCGCTGTAGTAGGACTAGCGGGACTGGATGAGCAGTTCTTC.